Following are 31 T cell receptor beta chains from one sample sequenced in a study of blood T cell repertoires in COVID-19. Profiling relied on immunoSEQ multiplex PCR, and the TCRdb table lists in-frame clones only, not all of them. The sample includes hundreds of thousands of clones, around 90% of them seen just once. The specimen sequenced was peripheral blood. Receptor source: a man in his fifties or sixties who had recovered from COVID-19.

This clone showed up just once. The V call is TRBV11-3, the J call TRBJ2-7; possibly TRBD2 for D (6 bases). The CDR3 sequence is 13 residues long. Looked up from germline, CDR1 is SGHNT and CDR2 is YENEEA. V was pared by 2 bases and J by 6 bases, with 11 bases between. As DNA, the CDR3 is TGTGCCAGCAGCTTATCCGGGGGAATCGAGCAGTACTTC. Protein: CASSLSGGIEQYF.

The CDR3 DNA reads as TGTGCCAGCGGGACATCTGGGGCCAACGTCCTGACTTTC. This gives the protein CASGTSGANVLTF. The V call is TRBV5-6, the J call TRBJ2-6; D may be TRBD1 (6 bases). V lost 7 bases and J lost 1, with 6 bases in between. The germline V gene encodes CDR1 SGHDT and CDR2 YYEEEE. CDR3 length equals 13 residues.

The V gene is TRBV3-1 (or the pseudogene TRBV3-2), the J gene TRBJ2-5, with D possibly TRBD2 on 5 matching bases. The CDR3 runs 11 residues. Germline CDR1 is LGHDT and CDR2 is YNNKEL (reference sequence). V gave up 0 bases and J gave up 9 bases, with 5 bases separating them. The CDR3 DNA follows: TGTGCCAGCAGCCAAGAGGGAGCCCAGTACTTC. It codes for CASSQEGAQYF.

The chain uses TRBV7-2 and TRBJ1-2, with TRBD1 identical over 7 bases. The CDR3 contains 14 residues. Germline V gene data show CDR1 as SGHTA and CDR2 as FQGNSA. The junction had 5 bases not matched to a gene; V was cut back by 1 base and J by 6 bases. CDR3 in amino acids: CASSLGQGEDGYTF. The CDR3 DNA reads TGTGCCAGCAGCTTAGGTCAGGGGGAGGATGGCTACACCTTC.

The CDR3 DNA follows: TGCGCCAGCAGCTCCTGGGACAGGGGGTCTAGCGAGACCCAGTACTTC. This sequence encodes CASSSWDRGSSETQYF. The V gene is TRBV5-1, the J gene TRBJ2-5; 11 bases fit TRBD1. After removal of 3 bases from V and 5 bases from J, the junction contained 9 bases not matched to a gene. The germline V gene encodes CDR1 SGHRS and CDR2 YFSETQ. CDR3 length equals 16 residues. The full variable domain, its missing parts supplied by reference TRBV5-1 and TRBJ2-5, is KAGVTQTPRYLIKTRGQQVTLSCSPISGHRSVSWYQQTPGQGLQFLFEYFSETQRNKGNFPGRFSGRQFSNSRSEMNVSTLELGDSALYLCASSSWDRGSSETQYFGPGTRLLVL.

This clone was seen a single time. The genes are TRBV18 and TRBJ1-6; D is unclear. The CDR3 is made up of 15 amino acids. Trimming removed 8 bases at V and 5 bases at J, with 16 bases between. Germline V gives CDR1 KGHSH, CDR2 LQKENI. The CDR3 here is CASTRTRGNNSPLHF. Here the CDR3 DNA reads TGTGCCAGCACGCGGACCCGGGGTAATAATTCACCCCTCCACTTT. Full variable domain (rest looked up from reference TRBV18 and TRBJ1-6): NAGVMQNPRHLVRRRGQEARLRCSPMKGHSHVYWYRQLPEEGLKFMVYLQKENIIDESGMPKERFSAEFPKEGPSILRIQQVVRGDSAAYFCASTRTRGNNSPLHFGNGTRLTVT.

V and J are TRBV21-1 and TRBJ2-2; the D call TRBD2 from the table was never checked on the DNA. TRBV21-1 is classified as a pseudogene. This CDR3 has 14 amino acids. The CDR3 loop reads CASIPWGGPGELFF. In DNA, the CDR3 is TGTGCCAGCATCCCCTGGGGGGGGCCCGGGGAGCTGTTTTTT.

CDR3 DNA sequence: TGTGCCAGCAGCCGAGGAACCGACAGGGGGAGATCATATGGCTACACCTTC. Residues: CASSRGTDRGRSYGYTF. The J gene is TRBJ1-2, the V gene TRBV5-4; TRBD1 matches 9 bases. The CDR3 length is 17 residues. CDR1 and CDR2 (germline): SGHNT, YYREEE (reference sequence). Germline trimming cut 4 bases from V and 5 bases from J; bases unmatched to any gene: 15.

This chain links TRBV4-1 with TRBJ2-7; TRBD1 might be the D (6 bases). V was pared by 3 bases and J by 6 bases, with 15 bases between. The CDR3 is 14 amino acids. CDR1 MGHRA and CDR2 YSYEKL come from the germline V gene. CDR3 DNA sequence: TGCGCCAGCAGCCAGATAAAGGGGGAGTCCGAGCAGTACTTC. Its protein product is CASSQIKGESEQYF.

CDR3: CASSLRGEGSNYGYTF. CDR3 DNA: TGTGCCAGCAGCCTCCGGGGGGAAGGTTCTAACTATGGCTACACCTTC. V usage is TRBV9 and J usage is TRBJ1-2, with D maybe TRBD1 (5 bases). Trimming cost V 4 bases and J 0 bases, with 16 bases left between them. Germline V gene lookup returns CDR1 SGDLS and CDR2 YYNGEE. The CDR3 runs 16 residues.

V usage is TRBV6-5 and J usage is TRBJ1-1; 7 bases align to TRBD1. CDR3 length equals 14 residues. Losses at the gene ends were 6 bases for V and 2 bases for J; bases not matched to a gene: 6. Germline V gene data show CDR1 as MNHEY and CDR2 as SVGAGI. The CDR3 here is CASSHRGENTEAFF. DNA for the CDR3: TGTGCCAGCAGCCACAGGGGCGAAAACACTGAAGCTTTCTTT.

At least ten counts were recorded for this clone. The chain joins TRBV4-1 to TRBJ2-1; D may be TRBD2 (6 bases). The V and J ends lost 3 bases and 9 bases respectively, with 24 bases between them. The CDR3 covers 17 residues. Germline V gene data show CDR1 as MGHRA and CDR2 as YSYEKL. CDR3: CASSQDGSGTYRPEQFF. The CDR3 DNA sequence: TGCGCCAGCAGCCAGGACGGGTCCGGGACTTACCGACCTGAGCAGTTCTTC.

V is TRBV15 and J is TRBJ2-7; D might be TRBD2 (6 bases). CDR3 length: 14 residues. Germline V gene lookup returns CDR1 LNHNV and CDR2 YYDKDF (reference sequence). V lost 5 bases to trimming and J lost 1 base, with 12 bases between them. The CDR3 region is CATSDLEGSYEQYF. For the CDR3, the DNA is TGTGCCACCAGCGACCTGGAGGGATCCTACGAGCAGTACTTC.

A note on this clone: At one end, the junction sequence differs from germline, possibly due to a read error. The CDR3 sequence is CASSSEGQGLYLIF. CDR3 DNA: TGCGCCAGCAGCAGTGAAGGACAGGGGTTGTATTTGATTTTT. This rearrangement joins TRBV5-1 to TRBJ2-2; 9 positions agree with TRBD1. This CDR3 comprises 14 residues. Germline V CDR1 and CDR2: SGHRS, YFSETQ.

The V gene is TRBV5-1, the J gene TRBJ2-5, with D perhaps matching TRBD2 (7 bases). This CDR3 comprises 16 residues. CDR1 and CDR2 from the germline V gene are SGHRS and YFSETQ. V shed 4 bases and J shed 5 bases, with 21 bases lying between them. CDR3 sequence: CASSGGEGGPQETQYF. As DNA, the CDR3 is TGCGCCAGCAGCGGCGGGGAGGGGGGCCCTCAGGAGACCCAGTACTTC.

The V gene is TRBV19, the J gene TRBJ1-2; 9 bases agree with TRBD1. The CDR3 covers 14 residues. Looked up from germline, CDR1 is LNHDA and CDR2 is SQIVND (reference sequence). V lost 7 bases, J lost 3 bases, and 6 bases stayed unmatched. CDR3 coding DNA: TGTGCCAGTAATAACAGGGGGCGCGACTATGGCTACACCTTC. This encodes CASNNRGRDYGYTF.

This chain links TRBV5-1 with TRBJ1-1; D is unclear. Looked up from germline, CDR1 is SGHRS and CDR2 is YFSETQ. Trimming removed 0 bases at V and 7 bases at J, with 7 bases between. CDR3 length: 12 residues. The CDR3 region has the DNA TGCGCCAGCAGCTTGGGAGGGAATGAAGCTTTCTTT. It yields the protein CASSLGGNEAFF.

The sample holds one count of this clone. The chain employs TRBV10-3 and TRBJ2-3, with a tentative D call TRBD1 (8 bases). Germline loops: CDR1 ENHRY, CDR2 SYGVKD. V lost 10 bases and J 2 bases, leaving 22 bases between the germline ends. The CDR3 contains 16 residues. The CDR3 coding sequence is TGTGCCACCGAAGGGGAGGGGGACAGGTACACAGATACGCAGTATTTT. Its translation is CATEGEGDRYTDTQYF.

The chain employs TRBV5-1 and TRBJ1-2, with D possibly matching TRBD1 (6 bases). From germline, CDR1 is SGHRS and CDR2 YFSETQ. The CDR3 has 14 amino acids. V was clipped by 4 bases and J by 0 bases, with 10 bases between them. CDR3 in amino acids: CASSLRTANYGYTF. CDR3 DNA: TGCGCCAGCAGCCTTCGGACAGCTAACTATGGCTACACCTTC.

The chain couples TRBV24-1 to TRBJ1-1; 7 nucleotides agree with TRBD1. This CDR3 region has 12 residues. The junction had 2 bases not matched to a gene; V was cut back by 6 bases and J by 5 bases. The V gene's germline CDR1 is KGHDR and CDR2 SFDVKD. CDR3 DNA: TGTGCCACCAGTAACAGGGGTACTGAAGCTTTCTTT. Its protein product is CATSNRGTEAFF.

J is TRBJ2-3 and V is TRBV6-1, with TRBD2 as a possible D gene (6 bases). The CDR3 consists of 15 residues. Germline values: CDR1 MNHNS, CDR2 SASEGT. V shed 3 bases and J shed 0 bases, with 10 bases lying between them. The chain's CDR3 is CASSDPGTSTDTQYF. In DNA, the CDR3 is TGTGCCAGCAGTGACCCCGGGACTAGCACAGATACGCAGTATTTT.

This rearrangement joins TRBV14 to TRBJ1-3; D is uncertain. Germline loops: CDR1 SGHDN, CDR2 FVKESK. The V and J ends lost 5 bases and 0 bases respectively, with 5 bases between them. CDR3 length equals 13 residues. CDR3 nucleotides: TGTGCCAGCAGCGTATACTCTGGAAACACCATATATTTT. Translating it yields CASSVYSGNTIYF.

The table lists this clone with a count of one. V gene TRBV29-1 combines with J gene TRBJ1-2; possibly TRBD1 for D (6 bases). Germline V gene data show CDR1 as SQVTM and CDR2 as ANQGSEA. Trimming took off 3 bases at V and 8 bases at J, with 16 bases between the two ends. The CDR3 spans 13 residues. This chain's CDR3 is CSVDLSGEMGYTF. The CDR3 DNA follows: TGCAGCGTTGACCTATCAGGGGAAATGGGCTACACCTTC.

The J gene is TRBJ2-4, the V gene TRBV6-5; the D gene is possibly TRBD2 (6 bases). CDR1 and CDR2 from the germline V gene are MNHEY and SVGAGI. Trimming left V 6 bases short and J 7 bases short, with 10 bases between. The CDR3 sequence is 12 residues long. CDR3 DNA: TGTGCCAGCAGGACCGGGAGTAACATTCAGTACTTC. This translates into CASRTGSNIQYF.

This chain uses TRBV6-5 with TRBJ1-2; TRBD1 matches 7 bases. Germline loops: CDR1 MNHEY, CDR2 SVGAGI. J lost 4 bases, V lost 2 bases, and 4 bases had no gene match. This CDR3 is built from 14 residues. The CDR3 loop reads CASSYVQGPYGYTF. CDR3 in DNA: TGTGCCAGCAGTTACGTACAGGGGCCCTATGGCTACACCTTC.

The rearrangement joins TRBV19 to TRBJ2-5; TRBD1 aligns across 7 bases. CDR3 length equals 16 residues. J gave up 2 bases and V 4 bases, and 10 bases lay outside the gene matches. The germline V gene encodes CDR1 LNHDA and CDR2 SQIVND (reference sequence). The CDR3 loop is CASSTAWDSMQETQYF. The CDR3 coding sequence is TGTGCCAGTAGTACCGCTTGGGACAGTATGCAAGAGACCCAGTACTTC.

This clone was observed many times. This chain uses TRBV5-1 with TRBJ1-4; 8 positions match TRBD1. Unmatched junction bases numbered 7, after V lost 3 bases and J lost 3 bases. Germline CDR1 and CDR2: SGHRS and YFSETQ. The CDR3 length is 16 residues. The CDR3 loop reads CASSSQGAGANEKLFF. The DNA of the CDR3 is TGCGCCAGCAGCTCTCAGGGGGCAGGCGCTAATGAAAAACTGTTTTTT.

The V call is TRBV6-2 or TRBV6-3, the J call TRBJ1-5, with a tentative D call TRBD1 (5 bases). This CDR3 is 14 amino acids long. Germline lookup yields CDR1 MNHEY and CDR2 SVGEGT. V was trimmed by 5 bases and J by 4 bases, leaving 12 bases between them. As DNA, the CDR3 is TGTGCCAGCAGTGGTGGACAAATGAATCAGCCCCAGCATTTT. It yields the protein CASSGGQMNQPQHF.

Here the CDR3 reads CASSPRSNSPLHF. Here the CDR3 DNA reads TGTGCCAGCAGTCCGCGTTCAAATTCACCCCTCCACTTT. The gene calls are TRBV12-3 or TRBV12-4 and TRBJ1-6, with D hard to call. Trimming cost V 5 bases and J 7 bases, with 9 bases left between them. CDR3 size: 13 residues.

The chain recombines TRBV2 with TRBJ1-1, with D perhaps TRBD1 (5 bases). The CDR3 contains 14 residues. Germline-derived CDR1 and CDR2 are SNHLY and FYNNEI. Deletions cut 2 bases from V and 6 bases from J, with 13 bases between. The CDR3 loop reads CASSERQRGAEAFF. CDR3 bases: TGTGCCAGCAGTGAAAGACAGCGGGGGGCTGAAGCTTTCTTT.

This clone was counted once. This chain uses TRBV15 with TRBJ2-4; the match to TRBD2 covers 9 bases. The CDR3 covers 16 residues. CDR1 is LNHNV, CDR2 YYDKDF, per germline (reference sequence). V gave up 6 bases and J gave up 0 bases; unmatched junction bases: 6. DNA of the CDR3: TGTGCCACCAGACCAGGCGGGGGGGTAGCCAAAAACATTCAGTACTTC. It translates to CATRPGGGVAKNIQYF.